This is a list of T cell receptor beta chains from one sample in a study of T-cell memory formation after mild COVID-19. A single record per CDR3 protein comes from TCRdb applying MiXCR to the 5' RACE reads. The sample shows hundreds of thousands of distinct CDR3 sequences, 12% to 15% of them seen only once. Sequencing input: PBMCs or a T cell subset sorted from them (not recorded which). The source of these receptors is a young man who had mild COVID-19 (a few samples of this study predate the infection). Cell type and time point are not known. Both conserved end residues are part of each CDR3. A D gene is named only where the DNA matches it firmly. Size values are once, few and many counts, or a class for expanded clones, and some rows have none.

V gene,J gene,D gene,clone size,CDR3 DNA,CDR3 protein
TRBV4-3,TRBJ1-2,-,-,TGCGCCAGCAGCACGCCCGGGGCCTATGGCTACACCTTC,CASSTPGAYGYTF
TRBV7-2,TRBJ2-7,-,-,TGTGCCAGCAGCTCCACCGGTGGGGGCTACGAGCAGTACTTC,CASSSTGGGYEQYF
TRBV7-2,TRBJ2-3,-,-,TGTGCCAGCAGCCCGACCCGCCAGGCTGGAGATACGCAGTATTTT,CASSPTRQAGDTQYF
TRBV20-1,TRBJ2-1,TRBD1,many,TGCAGTGCTCTTCCAGGGGGAACCCTCTACAATGAGCAGTTCTTC,CSALPGGTLYNEQFF
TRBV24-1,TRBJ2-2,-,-,TGTGCCACCAGTGAGGCAACGAACACCGGGGAGCTGTTTTTT,CATSEATNTGELFF
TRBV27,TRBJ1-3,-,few,TGTGCCAGCAGTTTTTCGGGGCTGGGAAACACCATATATTTT,CASSFSGLGNTIYF
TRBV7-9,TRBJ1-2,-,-,TGTGCCAGCAGCTTAGTATTCGGGGATTATGGCTACACCTTC,CASSLVFGDYGYTF
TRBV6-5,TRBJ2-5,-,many,TGTGCCAGCAGTTACTCGTACCAAGAGACCCAGTACTTC,CASSYSYQETQYF
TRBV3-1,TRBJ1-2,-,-,TGTGCCAGCAGCCAACCCCCCGACAGATATGGCTACACCTTC,CASSQPPDRYGYTF
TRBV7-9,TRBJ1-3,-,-,TGTGCCAGCAGCTCTCGGACAGATGGAAACACCATATATTTT,CASSSRTDGNTIYF
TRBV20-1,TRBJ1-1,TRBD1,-,TGCAGTGCTAACACAGGGGACACTGAAGCTTTCTTT,CSANTGDTEAFF
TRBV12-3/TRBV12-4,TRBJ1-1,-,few,TGTGCCAGCAGTTCCGGGACATCCGGATATACTAAGGCTTTCTTT,CASSSGTSGYTKAFF
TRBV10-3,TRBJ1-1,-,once,TGTGCCATCAGTGAGTCGAGGCAGGCCTTTGAATCTTTCTTT,CAISESRQAFESFF
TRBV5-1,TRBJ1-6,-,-,TGCGCCAGCAGTTCTGCCAACGTGGCGAATTCACCCCTCCACTTT,CASSSANVANSPLHF
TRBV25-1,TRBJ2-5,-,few,TGTGCCAGCAGTGAATTTGAAGGGGGGAAAGAAAAGACCCAGTACTTC,CASSEFEGGKEKTQYF
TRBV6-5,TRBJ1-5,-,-,TGTGCCAGCAGTAGTGCGGGACAATATAGCAATCAGCCCCAGCATTTT,CASSSAGQYSNQPQHF
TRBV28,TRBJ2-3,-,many,TGTGCCAGCAGACGGGGTTTCACAGATACGCAGTATTTT,CASRRGFTDTQYF
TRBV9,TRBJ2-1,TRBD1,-,TGTGCCAGCGGGGACAGATACAATGAGCAGTTCTTC,CASGDRYNEQFF
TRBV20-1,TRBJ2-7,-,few,TGCAGTGCTAGTCTGCCCGACGGCGGGGAGCAGTACTTC,CSASLPDGGEQYF
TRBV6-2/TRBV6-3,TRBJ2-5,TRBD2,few,TGTGCCAGCAGTTCCCGTCAACTAGCGGGGGGCCTGGAGACCCAGTACTTC,CASSSRQLAGGLETQYF
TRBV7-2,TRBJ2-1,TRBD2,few,TGTGCCAGCACCCCGGGGAGGGGAGACAATGAGCAGTTCTTC,CASTPGRGDNEQFF
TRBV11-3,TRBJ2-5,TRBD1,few,TGTGCCAGCAGCACCCGGGACAGTAAGAGAGAGACCCAGTACTTC,CASSTRDSKRETQYF
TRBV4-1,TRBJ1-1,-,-,TGCGCCAGCAGGGGGATAACAGTGAACACTGAAGCTTTCTTT,CASRGITVNTEAFF
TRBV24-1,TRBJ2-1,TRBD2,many,TGTGCCACCAGTGACTGGGCCGGGCGCGGGGGGGCCCGTGACAATGAGCAGTTCTTC,CATSDWAGRGGARDNEQFF
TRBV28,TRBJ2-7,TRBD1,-,TGTGCCAGCAGTATACTCGACAGGGCAGAGCAGTACTTC,CASSILDRAEQYF
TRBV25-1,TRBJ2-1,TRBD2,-,TGTGCCAGCAGTGAGAGAGTAGCGGGGTACGATGAGCAGTTATTC,CASSERVAGYDEQLF
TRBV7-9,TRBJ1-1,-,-,TGTGCCAGCAGCTTACAGGCCGGAGACACTGAAGCTTTCTTT,CASSLQAGDTEAFF
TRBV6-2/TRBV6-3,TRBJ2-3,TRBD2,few,TGTGCCAGCAGGGGGACTAGCGGCACAGATACGCAGTATTTT,CASRGTSGTDTQYF
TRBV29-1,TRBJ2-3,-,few,TGCAGCGTTGAAGGCGGGCCCTACACAGATACGCAGTATTTT,CSVEGGPYTDTQYF
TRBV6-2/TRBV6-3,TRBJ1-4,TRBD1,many,TGTGCCAGCACAGGACAGGGGAATGAAAAACTGTTTTTT,CASTGQGNEKLFF
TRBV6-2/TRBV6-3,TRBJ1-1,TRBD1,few,TGTGCCAGCAGCGGCGACAGGGAGGCTAAGAACACTGAAGCTTTCTTT,CASSGDREAKNTEAFF
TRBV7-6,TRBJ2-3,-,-,TGTGCCAGCAGCTTACGGGCCTCCCGCACAGATACGCAGTATTTT,CASSLRASRTDTQYF
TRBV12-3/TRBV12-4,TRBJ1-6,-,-,TGTGCCAGCAGTTCGGACAGAGATAATTCACCCCTCCACTTT,CASSSDRDNSPLHF
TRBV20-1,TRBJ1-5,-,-,TGCAGTGCTAGAGATCAGGTTGCCAGGGAACCCCAGCATTTT,CSARDQVAREPQHF
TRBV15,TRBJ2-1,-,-,TGTGCCACCAGTCCGGACAGGGAAGTTCGGCGGGGGTCGGATGAGCAGTTCTTC,CATSPDREVRRGSDEQFF
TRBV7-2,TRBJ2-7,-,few,TGTGCCAGCAGCCAGGGAGGTTACTACGAGCAGTACTTC,CASSQGGYYEQYF
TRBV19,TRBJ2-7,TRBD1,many,TGTGCCAGTAGTATTTACAGGGGGCAACTCTACGAGCAGTACTTC,CASSIYRGQLYEQYF